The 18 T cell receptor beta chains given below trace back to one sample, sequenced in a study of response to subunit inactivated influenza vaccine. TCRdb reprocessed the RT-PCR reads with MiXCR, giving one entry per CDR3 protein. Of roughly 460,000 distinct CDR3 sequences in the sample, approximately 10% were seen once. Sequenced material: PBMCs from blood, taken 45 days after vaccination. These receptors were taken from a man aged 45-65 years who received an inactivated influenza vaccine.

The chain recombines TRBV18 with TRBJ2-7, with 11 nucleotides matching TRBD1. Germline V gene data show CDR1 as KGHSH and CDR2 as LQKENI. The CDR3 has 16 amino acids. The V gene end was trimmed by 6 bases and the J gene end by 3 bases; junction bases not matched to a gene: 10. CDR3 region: CASSPPSGTGGYEQYF. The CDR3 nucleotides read TGTGCCAGCTCCCCTCCCAGTGGGACAGGGGGCTACGAGCAGTACTTC.

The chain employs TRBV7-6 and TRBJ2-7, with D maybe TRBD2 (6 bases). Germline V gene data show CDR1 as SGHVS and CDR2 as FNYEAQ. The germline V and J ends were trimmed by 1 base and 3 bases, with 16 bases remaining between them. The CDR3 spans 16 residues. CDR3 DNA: TGTGCCAGCAGCTTAGTCAGCGTAGCGGCGGGCTACGAGCAGTACTTC. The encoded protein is CASSLVSVAAGYEQYF.

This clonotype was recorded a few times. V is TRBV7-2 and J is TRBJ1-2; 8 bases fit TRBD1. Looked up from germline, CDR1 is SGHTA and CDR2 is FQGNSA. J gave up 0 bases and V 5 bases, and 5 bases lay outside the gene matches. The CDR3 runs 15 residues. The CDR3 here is CASSPGTGSNYGYTF. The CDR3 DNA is TGTGCCAGCAGCCCTGGGACAGGCTCTAACTATGGCTACACCTTC.

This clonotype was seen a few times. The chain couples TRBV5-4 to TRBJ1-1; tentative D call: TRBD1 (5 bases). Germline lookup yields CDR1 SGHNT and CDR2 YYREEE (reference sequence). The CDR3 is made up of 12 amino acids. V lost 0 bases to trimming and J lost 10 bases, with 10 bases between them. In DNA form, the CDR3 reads TGTGCCAGCAGCTTGGCTGGCAGGGCAGCTTTCTTT. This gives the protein CASSLAGRAAFF.

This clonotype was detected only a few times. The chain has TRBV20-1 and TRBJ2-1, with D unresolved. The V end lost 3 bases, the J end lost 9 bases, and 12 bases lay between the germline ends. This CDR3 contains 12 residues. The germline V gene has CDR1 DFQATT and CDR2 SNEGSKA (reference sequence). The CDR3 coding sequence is TGCAGTGCTAGGCCCTTTATGGGTGAGCAGTTCTTC. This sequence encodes CSARPFMGEQFF.

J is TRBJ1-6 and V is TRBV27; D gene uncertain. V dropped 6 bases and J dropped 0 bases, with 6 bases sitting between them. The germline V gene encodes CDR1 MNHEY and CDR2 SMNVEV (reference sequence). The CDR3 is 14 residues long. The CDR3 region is CASRTPSYNSPLHF. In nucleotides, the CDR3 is TGTGCCAGCAGGACACCCTCCTATAATTCACCCCTCCACTTT.

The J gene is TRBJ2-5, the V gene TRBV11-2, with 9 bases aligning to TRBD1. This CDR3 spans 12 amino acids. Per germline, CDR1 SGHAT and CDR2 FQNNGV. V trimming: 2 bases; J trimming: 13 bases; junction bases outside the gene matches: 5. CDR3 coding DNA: TGTGCCAGCAGCTTATCCCGGGACAGGGTGTACTTC. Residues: CASSLSRDRVYF.

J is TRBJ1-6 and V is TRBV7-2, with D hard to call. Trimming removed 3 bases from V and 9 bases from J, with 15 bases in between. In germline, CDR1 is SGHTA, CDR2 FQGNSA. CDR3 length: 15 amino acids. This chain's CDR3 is CASSLLTRRGSPLHF. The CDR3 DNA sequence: TGTGCCAGCAGCTTGTTGACTCGCCGGGGTTCACCCCTCCACTTT.

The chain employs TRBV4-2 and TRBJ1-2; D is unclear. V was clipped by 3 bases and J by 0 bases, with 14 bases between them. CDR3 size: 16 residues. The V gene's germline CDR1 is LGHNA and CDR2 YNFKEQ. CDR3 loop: CASSQPKNPANYGYTF. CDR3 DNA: TGTGCCAGCAGCCAGCCCAAAAATCCCGCTAACTATGGCTACACCTTC.

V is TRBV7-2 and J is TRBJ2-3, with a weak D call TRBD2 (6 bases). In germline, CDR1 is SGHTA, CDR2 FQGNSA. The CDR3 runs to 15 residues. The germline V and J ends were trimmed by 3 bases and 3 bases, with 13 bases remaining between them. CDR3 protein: CASSFHPAGTDTQYF. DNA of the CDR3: TGTGCCAGCAGCTTCCACCCGGCGGGGACAGATACGCAGTATTTT.

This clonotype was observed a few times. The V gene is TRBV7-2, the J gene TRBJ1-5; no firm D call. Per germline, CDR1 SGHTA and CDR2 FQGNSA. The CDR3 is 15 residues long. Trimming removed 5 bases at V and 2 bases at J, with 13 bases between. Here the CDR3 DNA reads TGTGCCAGCAGCGACCCTGGGTTGGGCAATCAGCCCCAGCATTTT. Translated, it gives CASSDPGLGNQPQHF.

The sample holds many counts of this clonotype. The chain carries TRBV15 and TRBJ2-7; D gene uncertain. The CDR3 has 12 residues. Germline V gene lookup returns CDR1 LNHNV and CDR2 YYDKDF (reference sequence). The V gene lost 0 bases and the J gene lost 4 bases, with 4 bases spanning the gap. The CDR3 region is CATSRDRYEQYF. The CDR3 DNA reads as TGTGCCACCAGCAGAGATCGGTACGAGCAGTACTTC.

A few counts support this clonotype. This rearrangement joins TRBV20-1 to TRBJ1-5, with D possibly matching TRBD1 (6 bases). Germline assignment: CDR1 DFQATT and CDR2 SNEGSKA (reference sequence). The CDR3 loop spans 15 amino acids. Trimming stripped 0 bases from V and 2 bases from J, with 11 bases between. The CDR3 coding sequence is TGCAGTGCTAGAGACGGGGCAGGGGGCAATCAGCCCCAGCATTTT. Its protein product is CSARDGAGGNQPQHF.

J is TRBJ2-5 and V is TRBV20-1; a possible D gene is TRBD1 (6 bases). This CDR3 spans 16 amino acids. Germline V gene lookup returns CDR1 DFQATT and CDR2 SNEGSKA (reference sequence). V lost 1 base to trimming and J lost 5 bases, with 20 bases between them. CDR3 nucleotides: TGCAGTGCTAGAGCCAGGGGCGGGCAGAATAGGGAGACCCAGTACTTC. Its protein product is CSARARGGQNRETQYF.

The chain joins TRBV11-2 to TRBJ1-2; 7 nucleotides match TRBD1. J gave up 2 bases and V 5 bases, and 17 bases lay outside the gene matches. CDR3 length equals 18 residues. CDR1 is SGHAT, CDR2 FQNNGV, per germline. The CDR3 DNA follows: TGTGCCAGCAGCGCGAGAGGTACAGGGGCAGGAGGGAACTATGGCTACACCTTC. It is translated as CASSARGTGAGGNYGYTF.

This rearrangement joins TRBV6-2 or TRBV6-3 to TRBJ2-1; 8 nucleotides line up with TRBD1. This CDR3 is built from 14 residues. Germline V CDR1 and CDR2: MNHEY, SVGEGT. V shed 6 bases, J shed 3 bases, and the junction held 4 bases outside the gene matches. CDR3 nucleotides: TGTGCCAGCAGCAACGGACAGGGCTACAATGAGCAGTTCTTC. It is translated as CASSNGQGYNEQFF.

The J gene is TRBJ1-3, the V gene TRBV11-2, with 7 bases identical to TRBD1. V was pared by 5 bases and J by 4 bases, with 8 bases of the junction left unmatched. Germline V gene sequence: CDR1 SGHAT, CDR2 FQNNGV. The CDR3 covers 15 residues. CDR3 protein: CASSRTMTGGNTIYF. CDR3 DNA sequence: TGTGCCAGCAGCCGAACGATGACAGGGGGAAACACCATATATTTT.

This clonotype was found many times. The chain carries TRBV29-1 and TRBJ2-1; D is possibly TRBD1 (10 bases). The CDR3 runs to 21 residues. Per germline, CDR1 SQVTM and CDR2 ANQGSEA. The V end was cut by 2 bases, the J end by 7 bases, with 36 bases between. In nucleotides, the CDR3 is TGCAGCGTTGAAACGGGGACAGGGGATAGGGTCAGCGGGAGGCCGGGGAATGAGCAGTTCTTC. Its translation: CSVETGTGDRVSGRPGNEQFF.